This TCR beta chain was recorded in a study of T cell repertoires in cytomegalovirus infection (dated by TCRdb to about 2019). About the full investigation: The peptide stimulations were aimed at well-studied HLA-B-restricted epitopes as well as recently identified HLA-C-restricted CMV epitopes, whose presentation resists viral immunomodulation. Because public TCR beta signatures pointed to carriage of CMV infection together with the matching HLA type, the HLA type of each donor mattered for the analysis.

Study-wide conclusions, independent of this receptor: In the ex vivo response, HLA-C-restricted CMV-specific TCR beta clonotypes were dominant, and in two of eight donors the single most frequent clonotype came from this HLA-C-restricted group. In both this cohort and an independent approximately 350-donor cohort, the cumulative frequency of public TCR beta family members distinguished carriers of CMV infection plus the relevant HLA type.

A distance of 15 bases separates the germline ends of V and J, which lose 6 bases and 0 bases respectively. From the cysteine up to the phenylalanine, the CDR3 has a length of 16 residues. CDR3 DNA only is kept here, 48 bases in frame from base 1. The meaning of the sample's treatment or condition label: in vitro stimulation with specific CMV peptide epitopes to enrich CMV-specific T cells. Sequencing used an Illumina HiSeq 1500. TCRdb took the public reads, trimmed them with fastp at Q25, ran MiXCR for clone calling and kept in-frame beta chains. CDR3 protein duplicates are merged, each entry listing the most common genes and DNA. Within this sample are about 700,000 distinct CDR3 sequences, with around 32% of them counted one time only. The ten largest clones represent roughly 18% of the sample. In regard to this clonotype: This receptor's antigen is unknown. Per-base qualities were not stored, and no clone one base away is much larger.

The sequence came from a human donor in good health (CMV status not recorded). Some clones in this sample may be carry-over from other donors' samples. The sample in question was cultured PBMCs, obtained from culture after CMV antigen stimulation. The rearrangement combines TRBV12-3 or TRBV12-4 with TRBJ2-1, with no D gene named confidently. The encoded CDR3 is CASSLLVLSSYNEQFF. The DNA sequence is TGTGCCAGCAGCTTGCTGGTCCTGAGCTCCTACAATGAGCAGTTCTTC.